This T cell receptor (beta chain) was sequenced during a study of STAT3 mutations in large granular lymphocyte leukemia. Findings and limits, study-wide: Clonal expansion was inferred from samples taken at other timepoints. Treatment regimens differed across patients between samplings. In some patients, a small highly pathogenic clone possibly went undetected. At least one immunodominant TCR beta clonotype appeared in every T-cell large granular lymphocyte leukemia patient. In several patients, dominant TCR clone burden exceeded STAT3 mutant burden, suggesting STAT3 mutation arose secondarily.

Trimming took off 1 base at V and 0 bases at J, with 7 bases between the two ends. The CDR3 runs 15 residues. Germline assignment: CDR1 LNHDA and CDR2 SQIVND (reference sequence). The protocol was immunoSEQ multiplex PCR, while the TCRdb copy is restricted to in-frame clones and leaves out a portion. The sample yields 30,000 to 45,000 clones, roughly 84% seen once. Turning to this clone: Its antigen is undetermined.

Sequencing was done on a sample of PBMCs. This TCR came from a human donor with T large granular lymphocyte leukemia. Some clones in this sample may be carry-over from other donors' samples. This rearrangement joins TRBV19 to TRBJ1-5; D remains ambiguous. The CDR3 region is CASSIGGNSNQPQHF. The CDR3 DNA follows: TGTGCCAGTAGTATAGGCGGGAATAGCAATCAGCCCCAGCATTTT.